This T cell receptor (beta chain) was retrieved from a study of molecular identifiers for immune sequencing clone quantification. General study points: The share of molecules held by clones above 20 RNA copies was over 97% in effector cells and under 1% in naive cells. Detecting spiked Jurkat TCR RNA from one cell among about a million naive cells was reportedly possible.

Germline V lookup: CDR1 LGHNA, CDR2 YSLEER. There are 15 residues in the CDR3. V lost 1 base and J lost 5, with 15 bases in between. Libraries of bulk TCR were made by previously described methods (with listed TCR primers). One entry per CDR3 protein results from TCRdb running MiXCR on the PCR reads. Of tens of thousands of distinct CDR3 sequences listed, roughly 18% are singletons. This clonotype was seen many times. Its antigen remains unidentified. The sample comprised naive CD8+ T cells from blood, with Jurkat cell RNA spiked in. The subset here: FACS-sorted CD8+CD4-CCR7+CD45RA+ naive T cells. The V call is TRBV4-3, the J call TRBJ2-7, with D possibly TRBD1 on 5 matching bases. The TCR sequence derives from a human donor in good health. Some libraries in this study had Jurkat cell RNA spiked in. CDR3 residues: CASSQAGQGMNEQYF. The CDR3 DNA reads TGCGCCAGCAGCCAAGCCGGGCAGGGTATGAACGAGCAGTACTTC.